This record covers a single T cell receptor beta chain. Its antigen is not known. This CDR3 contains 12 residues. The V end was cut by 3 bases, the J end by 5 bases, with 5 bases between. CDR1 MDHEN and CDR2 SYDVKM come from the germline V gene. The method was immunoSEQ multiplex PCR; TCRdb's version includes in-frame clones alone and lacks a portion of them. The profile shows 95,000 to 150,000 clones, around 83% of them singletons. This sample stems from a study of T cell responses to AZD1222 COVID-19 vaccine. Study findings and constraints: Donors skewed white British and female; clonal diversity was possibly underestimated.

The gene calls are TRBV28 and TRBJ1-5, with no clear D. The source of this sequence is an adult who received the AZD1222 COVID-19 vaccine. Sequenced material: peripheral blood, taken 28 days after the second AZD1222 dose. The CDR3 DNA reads TGTGCCAGCAGTTTGACACATCAGCCCCAGCATTTT. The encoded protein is CASSLTHQPQHF.